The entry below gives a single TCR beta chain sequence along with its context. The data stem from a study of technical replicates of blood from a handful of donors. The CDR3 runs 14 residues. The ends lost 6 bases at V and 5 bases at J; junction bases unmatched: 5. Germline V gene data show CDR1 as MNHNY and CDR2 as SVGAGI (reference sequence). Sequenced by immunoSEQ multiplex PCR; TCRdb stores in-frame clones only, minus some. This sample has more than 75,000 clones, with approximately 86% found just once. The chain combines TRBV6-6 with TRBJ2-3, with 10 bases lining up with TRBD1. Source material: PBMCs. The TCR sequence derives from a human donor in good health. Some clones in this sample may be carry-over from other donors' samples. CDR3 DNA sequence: TGTGCCAGCAGCTGGGACAGGGGAGTAGATACGCAGTATTTT. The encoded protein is CASSWDRGVDTQYF.